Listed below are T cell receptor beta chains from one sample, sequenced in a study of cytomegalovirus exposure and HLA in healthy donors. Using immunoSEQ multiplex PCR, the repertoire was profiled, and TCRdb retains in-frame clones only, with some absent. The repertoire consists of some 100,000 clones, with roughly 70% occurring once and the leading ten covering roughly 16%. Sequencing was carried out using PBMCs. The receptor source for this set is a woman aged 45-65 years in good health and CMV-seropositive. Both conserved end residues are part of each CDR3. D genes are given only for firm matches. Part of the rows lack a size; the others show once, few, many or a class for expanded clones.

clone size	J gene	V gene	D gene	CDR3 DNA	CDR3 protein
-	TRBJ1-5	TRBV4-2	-	TGTGCCAGCAGTGTAGGGGAAGGCAATCAGCCCCAGCATTTT	CASSVGEGNQPQHF
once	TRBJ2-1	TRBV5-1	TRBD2	TGCGCCAGCAGCTTGGGATTACGGGAGGGGAAATACAATGAGCAGTTCTTC	CASSLGLREGKYNEQFF
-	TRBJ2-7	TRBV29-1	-	TGCAGCGTACTAGTTACCTACGAGCAGTACTTC	CSVLVTYEQYF
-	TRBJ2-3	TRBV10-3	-	TGTGCCATCAGTGAGTACAGGGTAACAGATACGCAGTATTTT	CAISEYRVTDTQYF
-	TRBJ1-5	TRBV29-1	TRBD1	TGCAGCGTTCGGACAGGGGAGGATCAGCCCCAGCATTTT	CSVRTGEDQPQHF
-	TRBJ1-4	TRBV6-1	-	TGTGCCAGCAGTGTTTTTTCAGGGGATAATGAAAAACTGTTTTTT	CASSVFSGDNEKLFF
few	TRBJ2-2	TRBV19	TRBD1	TGTGCCAGTAGTAGCCTGGGCTTGGGACAGGGGAATACCGGGGAGCTGTTTTTT	CASSSLGLGQGNTGELFF
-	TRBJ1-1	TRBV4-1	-	TGCGCCAGCAGCCAACTCGTACCACTAGGTCGGTACACTGAAGCTTTCTTT	CASSQLVPLGRYTEAFF
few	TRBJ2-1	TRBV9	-	TGTGCCAGCAGCGACTATACCGAGCAGTTCTTC	CASSDYTEQFF
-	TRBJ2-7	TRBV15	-	TGTGCCACCAGCAGAGATGGGGCCTCCTACGAGCAGTACTTC	CATSRDGASYEQYF
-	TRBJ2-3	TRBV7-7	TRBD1	TGTGCTAGCAGCCAGGGCACAGGGGCTTATCCAGATACGCAGTATTTT	CASSQGTGAYPDTQYF
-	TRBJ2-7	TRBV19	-	TGTGCCAGTAGTTATGCCAAGGAGGGGCACGAGCAGTACTTC	CASSYAKEGHEQYF
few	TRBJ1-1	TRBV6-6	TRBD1	TGTGCCAGCAGTTACACCCCAGGGGGCACTGAAGCTTTCTTT	CASSYTPGGTEAFF
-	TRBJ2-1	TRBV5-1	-	TGCGCCAGCAGCTTCGAGACTCTCTCCTACAATGAGCAGTTCTTC	CASSFETLSYNEQFF
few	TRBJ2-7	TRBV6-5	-	TGTGCCAGCAGTTACTCCCCGTCTAGAGGCGAGCAGTACTTC	CASSYSPSRGEQYF
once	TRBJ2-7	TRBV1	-	TGCACCAGCGCTATCGGGATAGCGGGTGATCAAGTTTATTACGAGCAGTACTTC	CTSAIGIAGDQVYYEQYF
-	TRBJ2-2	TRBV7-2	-	TGTGCCAGCAGCCGCAATGCCAGGACGAACACCGGGGAGCTGTTTTTT	CASSRNARTNTGELFF
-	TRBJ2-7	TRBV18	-	TGTGCCAGCTCACCAGACGGGAGTGGCTCCTACGAGCAGTACTTC	CASSPDGSGSYEQYF
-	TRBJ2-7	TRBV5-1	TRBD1	TGCGCCAGCAGCTTGTACCGGGACAGGGCCGAGCAGTACTTC	CASSLYRDRAEQYF
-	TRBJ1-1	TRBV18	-	TGTGCCAGCTCACCCCGGACAGAGTTCAACACTGAAGCTTTCTTT	CASSPRTEFNTEAFF
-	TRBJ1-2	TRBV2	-	TGTGCCAGCAGCCCCGGGACTCAGCTAAGTATCGCCTTC	CASSPGTQLSIAF
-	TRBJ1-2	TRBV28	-	TGTGCCAGCAGTTCGACGTTAGGGGATGGCTACACCTTC	CASSSTLGDGYTF
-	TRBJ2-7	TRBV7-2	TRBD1	TGTGCCAGCAGCTCAACAGGGGGCTTCGAGCAGTACTTC	CASSSTGGFEQYF
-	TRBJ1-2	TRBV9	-	TGTGCCAGCAGCGTTACAGGAGACTCTAACTATGGCTACACCTTC	CASSVTGDSNYGYTF
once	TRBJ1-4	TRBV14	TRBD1	TGTGCCAGCAGCCAAGTCCCGACAGGGTATAATGAAAAACTGTTTTTT	CASSQVPTGYNEKLFF
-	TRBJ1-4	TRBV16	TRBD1	TGTGCCAGCAGCCTCGGACAGGTCGGCAAACTGTTTTTT	CASSLGQVGKLFF
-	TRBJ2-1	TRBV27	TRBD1	TGTGCCAGCAGGGACAGGGGGCGATTAAATGAGCAGTTCTTC	CASRDRGRLNEQFF
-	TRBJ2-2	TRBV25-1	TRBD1	TGTGCCAGCAGTCCGGAGGGTGGACAGGGGGGCCGGGAGCTGTTTTTT	CASSPEGGQGGRELFF
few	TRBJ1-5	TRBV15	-	TGTGCCACCAGCAGAGGGGGGGGGAATCAGCCCCAGCATTTT	CATSRGGGNQPQHF
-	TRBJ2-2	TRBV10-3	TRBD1	TGTGCCATCAGTGAGCAGGGGGATATCGGGGAGCTGTTTTTT	CAISEQGDIGELFF
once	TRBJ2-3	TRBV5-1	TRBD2	TGCGCCAGCAGCTTGACCTTCGGGGGGGATACGCAGTATTTT	CASSLTFGGDTQYF
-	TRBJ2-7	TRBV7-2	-	TGTGCCAGCAGCGTAGCGGTCGGGACAGCCTACGAGCAGTACTTC	CASSVAVGTAYEQYF
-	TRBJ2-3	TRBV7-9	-	TGTGCCAGCAGCTTAGGTTCTCTCGCTAATCCGGGTCAAGATACGCAGTATTTT	CASSLGSLANPGQDTQYF
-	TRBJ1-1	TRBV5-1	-	TGCGCCAGCAGCCGAGTCGGGGTGGCCACTGAAGCTTTCTTT	CASSRVGVATEAFF
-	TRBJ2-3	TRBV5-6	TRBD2	TGTGCCAGCAGCTTCCCGGGGACTAGCGGCACAGATACGCAGTATTTT	CASSFPGTSGTDTQYF
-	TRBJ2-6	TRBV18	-	TGTGCCAGCTCACCACGAGAGTCCGGGGCCAACGTCCTGACTTTC	CASSPRESGANVLTF
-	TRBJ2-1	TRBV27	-	TGTGCCAGCAGTGACCAACAGGCCACAGGTGAGCAGTTCTTC	CASSDQQATGEQFF
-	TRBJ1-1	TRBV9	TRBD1	TGTGCCAGCAGCTCCCTGACAGGGGGGGCCACTGAAGCTTTCTTT	CASSSLTGGATEAFF
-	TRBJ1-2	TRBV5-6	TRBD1	TGTGCCAGCAGCGGGGGGACAGGCCCCTATGGCTACACCTTC	CASSGGTGPYGYTF
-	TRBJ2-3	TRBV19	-	TGTGCCAGTGGGAGGGGGGGGGCCCCTAAAGATACGCAGTATTTT	CASGRGGAPKDTQYF
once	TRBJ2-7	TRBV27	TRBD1	TGTGCCAGCAGTTCTGCCGGGACAGGGTCCTACGAGCAGTACTTC	CASSSAGTGSYEQYF
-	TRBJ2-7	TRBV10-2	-	TGCGCCAGCAGTGATGGAGGCACTCCAACCTACGAGCAGTACTTC	CASSDGGTPTYEQYF
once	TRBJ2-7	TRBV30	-	TGTGCCTGGAGTCCCCAATCCTACGAGCAGTACTTC	CAWSPQSYEQYF
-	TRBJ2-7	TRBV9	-	TGTGCCAGCAGCGCCCAAAGCGACAGTACCTACGAGCAGTACTTC	CASSAQSDSTYEQYF
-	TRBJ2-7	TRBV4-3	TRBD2	TGCGCCAGCAGCCAAGGAGGTAGCGGGAGGATTGGCTACGAGCAGTACTTC	CASSQGGSGRIGYEQYF
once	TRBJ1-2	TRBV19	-	TGTGCCAGTAGTATTATCAGGAACTATGGCTACACCTTC	CASSIIRNYGYTF
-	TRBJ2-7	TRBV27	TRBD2	TGTGCCAGCAGTTCTGGCGGGAGTCTCGAGCAGTACTTC	CASSSGGSLEQYF
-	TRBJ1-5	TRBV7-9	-	TGTGCCAGCAGCTCCTCGACAGGCTATCAGCCCCAGCATTTT	CASSSSTGYQPQHF
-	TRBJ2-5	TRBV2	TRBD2	TGTGCCAGCAGGGACCGACTAGCCAGCGGGACCCAGTACTTC	CASRDRLASGTQYF
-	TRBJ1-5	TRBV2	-	TGTGCCAGCAGTGAAGGCTCGGTGAGCAATCAGCCCCAGCATTTT	CASSEGSVSNQPQHF
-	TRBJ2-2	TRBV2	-	TGTGCCAGCAGTCCTACAGCCAGTACGAACACCGGGGAGCTGTTTTTT	CASSPTASTNTGELFF
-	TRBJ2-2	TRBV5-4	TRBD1	TGTGCCAGCAGCCTACGACAGGGGTTTTTCGGGGAGCTGTTTTTT	CASSLRQGFFGELFF
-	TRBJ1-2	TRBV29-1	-	TGCAGCGTTGAGGACACTACCTATGGCTACACCTTC	CSVEDTTYGYTF
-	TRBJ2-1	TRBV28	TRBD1	TGTGCCAGCAGTTCGACAGGGGGGGGTATCTCTGAGCAGTTCTTC	CASSSTGGGISEQFF
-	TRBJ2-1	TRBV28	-	TGTGCCAGCAGTTTATCGACGGGACACTACAATGAGCAGTTCTTC	CASSLSTGHYNEQFF